This is a list of T cell receptor beta chains from one sample in a study of blood T cell repertoires in COVID-19. Produced via immunoSEQ multiplex PCR; TCRdb's table is partial and in-frame only. The sample includes roughly 330,000 clones, 85% to 90% seen only once; the top ten take about 9.4%. The specimen sequenced was PBMCs or T cells enriched from blood (not recorded which). Receptors were obtained from a woman aged 18-29 years who had recovered from COVID-19. Each CDR3 is given with its conserved first and last residue. The order of the fields is J gene, V gene, CDR3 protein.

>TRBJ1-1|TRBV4-1
CASSQLSGGVGAFF
>TRBJ2-3|TRBV7-3
CASSLGGVTDTQYF
>TRBJ2-7|TRBV3-1/TRBV3-2
CASSQSSGGYYEQYF
>TRBJ2-6|TRBV5-1
CASSLGGPGANVLTF
>TRBJ2-2|TRBV5-4
CASTPAPGAGELFF
>TRBJ2-1|TRBV5-1
CASSFPILAGGPYNEQFF
>TRBJ1-2|TRBV7-9
CASSLITGDGYTF
>TRBJ2-5|TRBV18
CASSRPHGGETQYF
>TRBJ1-6|TRBV5-6
CASSLLDSPLHF
>TRBJ2-5|TRBV11-2
CASSPGLEETQYF
>TRBJ1-4|TRBV4-2
CASSPEGTIRGEKLFF
>TRBJ2-2|TRBV30
CAWMGQPNTGELFF
>TRBJ2-5|TRBV30
CAWSVITGQETQYF
>TRBJ2-2|TRBV5-5
CASSLGLAGGPNTGELFF
>TRBJ1-1|TRBV24-1
CATSGQGLHDEAFF
>TRBJ1-6|TRBV6-8
CASRRDRGDSPLHF
>TRBJ2-5|TRBV24-1
CATSDSDRESQYF
>TRBJ1-4|TRBV7-9
CASSQGSTNEKLFF
>TRBJ2-3|TRBV5-1
CASSLVAVSTDTQYF
>TRBJ2-1|TRBV19
CASTPWGRYNEQFF
>TRBJ2-7|TRBV5-1
CASSLVGQGSTYEQYF
>TRBJ1-4|TRBV2
CASRLDAEEKLFF
>TRBJ1-5|TRBV3-1/TRBV3-2
CASSRGIRQPQHF
>TRBJ2-7|TRBV5-1
CASSLQGARSEQYF
>TRBJ2-1|TRBV3-1/TRBV3-2
CASSHRIGQGAFYEQFF
>TRBJ2-3|TRBV18
CATFYTDTQYF
>TRBJ2-7|TRBV6-5
CASSYSRDLAYEQYF
>TRBJ1-2|TRBV6-5
CASSSVQGWAGYGYTF
>TRBJ1-1|TRBV5-1
CASSLRDLGPFGTEAFF
>TRBJ1-5|TRBV7-8
CASSPEGRYLPQHF
>TRBJ2-3|TRBV14
CASSLGQLSTDTQYF
>TRBJ1-6|TRBV27
CASRDQNNSPLHF
>TRBJ2-7|TRBV9
CASGTGNSYEQYF
>TRBJ1-6|TRBV30
CALMTGSYNSPLHF
>TRBJ1-2|TRBV9
CASSPESGFGYTF
>TRBJ2-5|TRBV19
CASSIGPPPGLAGGETQYF
>TRBJ1-1|TRBV6-4
CASSDLPGGKLNTEAFF
>TRBJ2-7|TRBV12-3/TRBV12-4
CASSPPVPAGQYF
>TRBJ1-4|TRBV5-1
CASSFGQKGKLFF
>TRBJ1-1|TRBV13
CASSLEGGEGAEAFF
>TRBJ1-6|TRBV2
CASSQLTSPLHF
>TRBJ2-2|TRBV18
CASSSQQVTGELFF
>TRBJ1-2|TRBV18
CASSPEGQGVGYTF
>TRBJ2-2|TRBV11-2
CASSARTSGRAVNTGELFF
>TRBJ2-7|TRBV4-2
CASSQGLAGAYEQYF
>TRBJ2-1|TRBV7-9
CASSPQGGERSEQFF
>TRBJ1-1|TRBV11-2
CASSLATGGTEAFF
>TRBJ2-2|TRBV28
CASSSDRGGTVTQSGTGELFF
>TRBJ1-1|TRBV5-1
CASSLAIMNTEAFF
>TRBJ1-5|TRBV7-2
CASNRELYSNQPQHF
>TRBJ1-6|TRBV2
CASRKETGFSPLHF
>TRBJ2-3|TRBV30
CAWSVLAGGTDTQYF